This T cell receptor (beta chain) was recorded in a study of OX40 agonist ivuxolimab in advanced cancers. Trimming removed 4 bases from V and 3 bases from J; junction bases left unmatched: 3. The CDR3 covers 15 residues. CDR1 is SNHLY, CDR2 FYNNEI, per germline. Generated by immunoSEQ multiplex PCR, the TCRdb table keeps only in-frame clones and is missing some. The sample holds around 65,000 clones; 91% are singletons and the top ten take roughly 13%. This sequence joins TRBV2 and TRBJ2-1, with 10 bases aligning to TRBD1. The TCR originated in an adult with an advanced solid tumor such as melanoma, head and neck, liver or kidney cancer. Sequencing was performed on CD4+ or CD8+ T cells sorted from blood, taken in a trial of the OX40 agonist ivuxolimab. The CDR3 coding sequence is TGTGCCAGCAGTGGTGGGACAGGGGTCTACAATGAGCAGTTCTTC. Translation: CASSGGTGVYNEQFF.